Each of the 18 T cell receptor beta chains below was sequenced from the same sample in a study of naive and memory T cell subsets. Study outcomes and limitations: A few larger clonotypes appeared in naive repertoires, especially CD8, possibly memory cells re-expressing CD45RA.

Both TRBC1 and TRBC2 were covered by a beta constant-region primer of two equimolar oligonucleotides. Four rounds of PCR amplified the ligated cDNA using nested alpha and beta constant-region primers plus SP2. MiXCR, applied by TCRdb to the UMI-ligation and nested PCR reads, yields one record per CDR3 protein. This table has roughly 99,000 distinct CDR3 sequences, around 11% appearing once. No antigen has been identified for these receptors. The sample comprised naive CD4+ T cells from blood. These receptors originate from a human donor in good health.

The J gene is TRBJ1-3, the V gene TRBV29-1; D uncertain. Trimming left V 3 bases short and J 5 bases short, with 5 bases between. There are 11 residues in the CDR3. Germline-derived CDR1 and CDR2 are SQVTM and ANQGSEA. Here the CDR3 reads CSVESRNTIYF. CDR3 coding DNA: TGCAGCGTTGAGAGTCGAAACACCATATATTTT. Looking up the rest from reference TRBV29-1 and TRBJ1-3 gives the full variable domain: SAVISQKPSRDICQRGTSLTIQCQVDSQVTMMFWYRQQPGQSLTLIATANQGSEATYESGFVIDKFPISRPNLTFSTLTVSNMSPEDSSIYLCSVESRNTIYFGEGSWLTVV.

The rearrangement links TRBV6-5 to TRBJ2-3, with D perhaps matching TRBD1 (6 bases). V dropped 4 bases and J dropped 0 bases, with 11 bases sitting between them. The CDR3 loop spans 15 amino acids. From germline, CDR1 is MNHEY and CDR2 SVGAGI. The CDR3 DNA is TGTGCCAGCAGTTCCCGACAGGCTAGCACAGATACGCAGTATTTT. Residues: CASSSRQASTDTQYF.

This clonotype has just a few counts. The chain is built from TRBV15 and TRBJ1-2, with D unresolved. Trimming took 1 base from V and 4 from J, leaving 22 bases between them. This CDR3 comprises 18 residues. Germline CDR1 LNHNV, CDR2 YYDKDF (reference sequence). CDR3 sequence reads: CATSRALTPRARSYGYTF. The CDR3 DNA is TGTGCCACCAGCAGAGCGCTAACCCCGAGGGCACGGAGCTATGGCTACACCTTC.

In this sample, this clonotype turned up a few times. The chain has TRBV5-1 and TRBJ2-3; 10 bases are a match to TRBD2. CDR1 is SGHRS and CDR2 is YFSETQ in the germline V gene. CDR3 length equals 16 residues. V shed 4 bases and J 0 bases; nucleotides not matched to a gene: 5. CDR3 sequence reads: CASSQGLAISTDTQYF. The CDR3, as DNA: TGCGCCAGCAGCCAGGGACTAGCGATCAGCACAGATACGCAGTATTTT.

This clonotype appeared many times. The chain carries TRBV9 and TRBJ1-6, with D uncertain. Germline CDR1 is SGDLS and CDR2 is YYNGEE. Deletions cut 0 bases from V and 9 bases from J, with 13 bases between. CDR3 length equals 15 residues. The CDR3 DNA is TGTGCCAGCAGCGTAGTGTCGGGTTTTGGTTCACCCCTCCACTTT. Residues: CASSVVSGFGSPLHF. The full variable domain, rest sourced from reference TRBV9 and TRBJ1-6, is DSGVTQTPKHLITATGQRVTLRCSPRSGDLSVYWYQQSLDQGLQFLIQYYNGEERAKGNILERFSAQQFPDLHSELNLSSLELGDSALYFCASSVVSGFGSPLHFGNGTRLTVT.

This clonotype was observed at least ten times. This chain connects TRBV2 to TRBJ2-1; D is perhaps TRBD1 or TRBD2 (6 bases each). With 9 bases removed from V and 12 bases from J, the gap between germline ends came to 24 bases. The germline CDR1 and CDR2 sequences are SNHLY and FYNNEI. The CDR3 loop spans 14 amino acids. This CDR3 is CARFAPGARLGQFF. CDR3 coding DNA: TGTGCCAGGTTTGCCCCGGGGGCCCGTCTCGGGCAGTTCTTC.

This clonotype was seen more than once but under ten times. The chain employs TRBV5-1 and TRBJ1-2; D possibly corresponds to TRBD1 (5 bases). The CDR3 covers 13 residues. Trimming pared 2 bases from V and 5 bases from J, leaving 10 bases between. CDR1 SGHRS and CDR2 YFSETQ come from the germline V gene. This CDR3 is CASSLGGEYGYTF. The CDR3 DNA is TGCGCCAGCAGCTTAGGAGGGGAATATGGCTACACCTTC.

The chain employs TRBV7-8 and TRBJ2-5, with 7 bases lining up with TRBD2. Germline V gene sequence: CDR1 SGHVS, CDR2 FQNEAQ. V dropped 3 bases and J dropped 7; count of bases not matched to a gene: 5. The CDR3 consists of 13 residues. Here the CDR3 reads CASSFGLDGTQYF. As DNA, the CDR3 is TGTGCCAGCAGCTTTGGACTAGATGGGACCCAGTACTTC.

This clonotype was recorded a few times. The chain combines TRBV28 with TRBJ2-3; D may be TRBD1 or TRBD2 (6 bases each). CDR1 and CDR2 from the germline V gene are MDHEN and SYDVKM. V was clipped by 1 base and J by 8 bases, with 16 bases between them. CDR3 length equals 15 residues. The DNA of the CDR3 is TGTGCCAGCAGTTTATCCTTCGTAGGGGGAGGTACGCAGTATTTT. The encoded protein is CASSLSFVGGGTQYF.

This clonotype was observed a few times. V gene TRBV24-1 combines with J gene TRBJ2-5; TRBD1 aligns across 8 bases. The J segment lost 7 bases and the V segment lost 1 base, leaving 7 bases of the junction unmatched. This CDR3 is 15 amino acids long. In germline, CDR1 is KGHDR, CDR2 SFDVKD. The CDR3 is CATSDFRTGSGTQYF. Written as DNA, the CDR3 is TGTGCCACCAGTGATTTTAGGACAGGGAGCGGGACCCAGTACTTC.

This clonotype was picked up many times. This chain uses TRBV2 with TRBJ1-3; TRBD1 matches 8 bases. The germline CDR1 and CDR2 sequences are SNHLY and FYNNEI. Trimming at V came to 6 bases and at J to 11 bases, leaving 12 bases not matched to a gene. The CDR3 extends over 14 amino acids. CDR3 nucleotides: TGTGCCAGCAGAGACTTAGGACAGGGTCGGTCCATATATTTT. This codes for CASRDLGQGRSIYF.

The chain couples TRBV6-2 or TRBV6-3 to TRBJ2-3; maybe TRBD1 (5 bases). This CDR3 region has 14 residues. The V end lost 6 bases, the J end lost 4 bases, and 14 bases lay between the germline ends. The germline V gene has CDR1 MNHEY and CDR2 SVGEGT. The CDR3 sequence: CASRQGWVADTQYF. Written as DNA, the CDR3 is TGTGCCAGCAGGCAGGGATGGGTCGCAGATACGCAGTATTTT.

This clonotype was observed a handful of times. The chain recombines TRBV7-3 with TRBJ1-5; 7 bases are shared with TRBD1. The CDR3 extends over 13 amino acids. Trimming removed 5 bases from V and 7 bases from J; junction bases left unmatched: 5. Germline V lookup: CDR1 SGHTA, CDR2 FQGTGA. The CDR3 reads CASSRGGGQPQHF. The DNA for the CDR3 is TGTGCCAGCAGCCGAGGGGGCGGGCAGCCCCAGCATTTT.

This clonotype was seen only a few times. The V gene is TRBV20-1, the J gene TRBJ1-1; maybe TRBD1 (5 bases). Germline V CDR1 and CDR2: DFQATT, SNEGSKA (reference sequence). V gave up 2 bases and J gave up 3 bases, with 10 bases separating them. CDR3 length equals 13 residues. In nucleotides, the CDR3 is TGCAGTGCTAGACCCCAGGGCGACACTGAAGCTTTCTTT. This translates into CSARPQGDTEAFF.

This sequence joins TRBV7-9 and TRBJ1-1; D may be TRBD1 (5 bases). Germline V lookup: CDR1 SEHNR, CDR2 FQNEAQ (reference sequence). V was trimmed by 5 bases and J by 1 base, leaving 8 bases between them. The CDR3 loop spans 13 amino acids. The CDR3 loop is CASSEGKNTEAFF. The CDR3 DNA follows: TGTGCCAGCAGCGAGGGGAAGAACACTGAAGCTTTCTTT.

This clonotype was counted between two and nine times. The chain links TRBV5-1 to TRBJ1-3; 8 bases are shared with TRBD1. The CDR3 has 15 amino acids. Germline V gives CDR1 SGHRS, CDR2 YFSETQ. V was clipped by 1 base and J by 3 bases; unmatched bases: 3. For the CDR3, the DNA is TGCGCCAGCAGCTTGTCGGGACAGGATGGAAACACCATATATTTT. Translation: CASSLSGQDGNTIYF.

The table lists this clonotype with a few counts. The V call is TRBV6-6, the J call TRBJ1-1, with TRBD1 identical over 9 bases. The CDR3 totals 15 residues. V was clipped by 2 bases and J by 6 bases; unmatched bases: 7. Looked up from germline, CDR1 is MNHNY and CDR2 is SVGAGI (reference sequence). The CDR3 is CASSYGTGGAPEAFF. The CDR3 DNA is TGTGCCAGCAGTTACGGTACAGGGGGCGCCCCTGAAGCTTTCTTT.

Only a few counts were recorded for this clonotype. The V gene is TRBV29-1, the J gene TRBJ1-2; TRBD1 aligns across 9 bases. Germline trimming cut 4 bases from V and 8 bases from J; bases unmatched to any gene: 11. The CDR3 length is 14 residues. Germline values: CDR1 SQVTM, CDR2 ANQGSEA. Here the CDR3 reads CSVARTGERRGYTF. The CDR3 nucleotides read TGCAGCGTTGCCAGGACAGGGGAGCGTCGGGGCTACACCTTC.